Below are 9 T cell receptor beta chains sequenced from a single sample in a study of regulatory T cells in long-lasting Graves disease. iRepertoire HTBI primers and Arm-PCR of CDR3 regions built TCR beta libraries. TCRdb re-called the multiplex PCR reads through MiXCR, storing one row per CDR3 protein. The table has more than 400,000 distinct CDR3 sequences, around 15% seen once. The time point was: newly diagnosed GD, antithyroid drugs for less than 3 months. RNA from PBMCs was the source of the TCR library. This sample also belongs to another study, concerning T cells in Graves' hyperthyroidism and ophthalmopathy.

The sample here was peripheral blood mononuclear cells (PBMCs), taken at new diagnosis, from a patient treated with antithyroid drugs. Receptors were obtained from a man aged 35 to 55 with Graves disease.

This clonotype was seen many times. The chain couples TRBV6-4 to TRBJ2-1, with 11 bases matching TRBD2. Germline assignment: CDR1 MRHNA and CDR2 SNTAGT. The CDR3 loop spans 16 amino acids. Trimming took 7 bases from V and 9 from J; bases not matched to a gene: 14. The CDR3 loop reads CASKLTGTSGEGEQFF. The CDR3 DNA follows: TGTGCCAGCAAGTTAACCGGGACTAGCGGCGAAGGTGAGCAGTTCTTC.

This clonotype has ten or more counts. The rearrangement links TRBV7-2 to TRBJ2-1; 7 bases are a match to TRBD2. CDR1 is SGHTA, CDR2 FQGNSA, per germline. After removal of 1 base from V and 7 bases from J, the junction contained 4 bases not matched to a gene. CDR3 length equals 14 residues. CDR3 sequence reads: CASSLGGSKNEQFF. CDR3 in DNA: TGTGCCAGCAGCTTAGGCGGGAGTAAAAATGAGCAGTTCTTC.

There are many counts of this clonotype. A read error may account for a junction end that differs from germline. The V call is TRBV2, the J call TRBJ2-7, with D perhaps matching TRBD2 (6 bases). This CDR3 is 15 amino acids long. Germline assignment: CDR1 SNHLY and CDR2 FYNNEI. CDR3 bases: TGTGCCAGCAGAAGAGAGGGCCCGGTGGACTATAAGCAGGACTTC. As protein: CASRREGPVDYKQDF.

This clonotype showed up many times. The gene calls are TRBV2 and TRBJ2-5; TRBD1 aligns across 12 bases. The CDR3 length is 16 residues. With 2 bases clipped from V and 5 bases from J, the junction kept 6 bases outside the gene matches. Germline assignment: CDR1 SNHLY and CDR2 FYNNEI. CDR3 coding DNA: TGTGCCAGCAGTGAAATCGGGACAGGGGGCTGGGAGACCCAGTACTTC. Its translation is CASSEIGTGGWETQYF.

CDR3 in DNA: TGTGCCAGCAGCCCCACGGTGACGGCAGGGTCAACCTTC. The encoded protein is CASSPTVTAGSTF. This chain connects TRBV11-2 to TRBJ1-2; D perhaps matches TRBD1 (5 bases). V gave up 5 bases and J gave up 14 bases, with 21 bases separating them. Germline V gene lookup returns CDR1 SGHAT and CDR2 FQNNGV. The CDR3 length is 13 residues.

This sequence joins TRBV28 and TRBJ1-4; D may be TRBD1 (6 bases). Trimming shortened V by 7 bases and J by 1 base, and 16 bases separated the two germline ends. The CDR3 spans 16 residues. Germline loops: CDR1 MDHEN, CDR2 SYDVKM. The CDR3 is CASKKEVQGTNEKLFF. DNA for the CDR3: TGTGCCAGCAAAAAAGAAGTACAGGGAACTAATGAAAAACTGTTTTTT.

On this clonotype: It may be a read error: a sequence one base away is much more abundant. The CDR3 here is CASSSSGVNEQFF. CDR3 nucleotides: TGTGCCAGCAGCTCCTCCGGGGTAAATGAGCAGTTCTTC. The chain employs TRBV7-8 and TRBJ2-1, with a tentative D call TRBD2 (5 bases). V was pared by 4 bases and J by 7 bases, with 11 bases between. The CDR3 covers 13 residues. The germline CDR1 and CDR2 sequences are SGHVS and FQNEAQ.

The CDR3 nucleotides read TGCAGCGTTGAAGTCATCCCTAGCGGGAGGGACACAGATACGCAGTATTTT. Translating gives CSVEVIPSGRDTDTQYF. The chain uses TRBV29-1 and TRBJ2-3, with 12 positions matching TRBD2. The CDR3 length is 17 residues. Germline V gene data show CDR1 as SQVTM and CDR2 as ANQGSEA. J lost 2 bases, V lost 1 base, and 7 bases had no gene match.

This CDR3 is CASSLGDQMQETQYF. The CDR3 nucleotides read TGCGCCAGCAGCTTGGGAGACCAGATGCAAGAGACCCAGTACTTC. The chain recombines TRBV5-1 with TRBJ2-5; D is uncertain. The ends were cut back, 0 bases at V and 2 bases at J, with 11 bases in the middle. The germline gives CDR1 SGHRS, CDR2 YFSETQ. CDR3 length equals 15 residues.